The clone carrying this T cell receptor (beta chain) has at least ten counts. Antigen: not known. This sample was taken from a study of CD8 T cells in ankylosing spondylitis. Notes on the study in general: Reports say disease-linked clones showed up significantly more in matched ankylosing spondylitis synovial fluid. In ankylosing spondylitis blood, a motif of eight highly homologous TCR beta variants appeared characteristic. Disease-linked clones, CD8+, were relatively rare in peripheral blood.

Trimming shortened V by 0 bases and J by 2 bases, and 8 bases separated the two germline ends. The CDR3 has 15 residues. The germline V gene encodes CDR1 LNHNV and CDR2 YYDKDF (reference sequence). Molecular-barcoded quantitative 5'-RACE produced these TCR beta libraries. MiXCR was run by TCRdb on the 5' RACE reads, yielding one entry per CDR3 protein. The table includes fewer than 750,000 distinct CDR3 sequences, around a fifth detected once. The receptor was isolated from a male donor with ankylosing spondylitis. The source material was blood, either unsorted or a sorted T cell fraction (not recorded which). The rearrangement uses TRBV15 and TRBJ1-5; the D gene is possibly TRBD1 (5 bases). CDR3 nucleotides: TGTGCCACCAGCAGAGAGGGGGTGGGCAATCAGCCCCAGCATTTT. Translated: CATSREGVGNQPQHF.